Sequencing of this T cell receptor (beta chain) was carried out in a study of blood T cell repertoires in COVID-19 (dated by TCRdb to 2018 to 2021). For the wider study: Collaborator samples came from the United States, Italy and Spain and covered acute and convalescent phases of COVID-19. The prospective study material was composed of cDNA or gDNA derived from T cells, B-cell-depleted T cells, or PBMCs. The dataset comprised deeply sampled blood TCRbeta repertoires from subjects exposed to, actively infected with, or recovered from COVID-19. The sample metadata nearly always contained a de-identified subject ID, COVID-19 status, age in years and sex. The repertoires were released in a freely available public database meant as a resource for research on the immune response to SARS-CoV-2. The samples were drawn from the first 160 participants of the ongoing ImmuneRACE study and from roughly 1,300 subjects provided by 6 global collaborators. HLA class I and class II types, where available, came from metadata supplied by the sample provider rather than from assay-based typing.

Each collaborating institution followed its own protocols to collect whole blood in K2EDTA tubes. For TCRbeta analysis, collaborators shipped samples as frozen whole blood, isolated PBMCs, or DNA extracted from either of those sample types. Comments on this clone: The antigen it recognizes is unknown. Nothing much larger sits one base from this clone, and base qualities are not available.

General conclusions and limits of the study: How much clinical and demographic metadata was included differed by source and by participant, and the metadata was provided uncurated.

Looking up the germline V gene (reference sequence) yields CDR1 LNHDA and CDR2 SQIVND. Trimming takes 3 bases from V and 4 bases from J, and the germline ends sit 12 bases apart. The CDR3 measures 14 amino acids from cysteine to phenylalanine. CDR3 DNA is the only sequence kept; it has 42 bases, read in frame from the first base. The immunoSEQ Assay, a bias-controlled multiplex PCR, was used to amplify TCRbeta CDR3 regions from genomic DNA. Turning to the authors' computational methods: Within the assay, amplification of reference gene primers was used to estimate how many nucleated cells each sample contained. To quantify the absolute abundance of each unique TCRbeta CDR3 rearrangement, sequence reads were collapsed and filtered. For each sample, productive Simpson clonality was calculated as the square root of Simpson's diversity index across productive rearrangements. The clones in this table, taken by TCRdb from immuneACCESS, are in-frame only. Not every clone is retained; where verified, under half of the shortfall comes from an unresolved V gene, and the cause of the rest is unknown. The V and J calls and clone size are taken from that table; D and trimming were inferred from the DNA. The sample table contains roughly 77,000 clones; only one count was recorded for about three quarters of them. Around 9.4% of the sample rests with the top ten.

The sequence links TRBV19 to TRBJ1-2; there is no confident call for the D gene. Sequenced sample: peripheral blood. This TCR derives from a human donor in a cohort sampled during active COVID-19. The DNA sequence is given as TGTGCCAGTAGTATGCCTCGGAGAGGCTATGGCTACACCTTC. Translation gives CASSMPRRGYGYTF.